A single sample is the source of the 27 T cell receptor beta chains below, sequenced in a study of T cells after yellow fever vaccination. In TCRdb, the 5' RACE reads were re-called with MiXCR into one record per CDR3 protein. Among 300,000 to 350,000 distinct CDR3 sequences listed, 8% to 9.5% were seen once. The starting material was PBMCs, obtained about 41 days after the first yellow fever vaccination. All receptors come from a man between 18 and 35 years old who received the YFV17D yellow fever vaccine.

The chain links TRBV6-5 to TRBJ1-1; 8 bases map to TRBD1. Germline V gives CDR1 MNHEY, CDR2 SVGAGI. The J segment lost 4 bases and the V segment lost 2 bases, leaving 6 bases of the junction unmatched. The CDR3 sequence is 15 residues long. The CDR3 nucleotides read TGTGCCAGCAGTTACAGGAACAGGGGGGGCACTGAAGCTTTCTTT. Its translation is CASSYRNRGGTEAFF.

DNA of the CDR3: TGTGCCACCAGCGGGGACAGGGGGCATCTTGGCTATGGCTACACCTTC. Protein sequence: CATSGDRGHLGYGYTF. The genes are TRBV15 and TRBJ1-2; TRBD1 aligns across 12 bases. V lost 5 bases to trimming and J lost 4 bases; unmatched junction nucleotides: 8. The germline V gene has CDR1 LNHNV and CDR2 YYDKDF (reference sequence). CDR3 length equals 16 residues.

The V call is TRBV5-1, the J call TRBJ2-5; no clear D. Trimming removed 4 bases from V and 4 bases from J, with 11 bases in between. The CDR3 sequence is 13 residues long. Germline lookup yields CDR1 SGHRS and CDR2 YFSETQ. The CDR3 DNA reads TGCGCCAGCAGCCCCCGGAATCGAGAGACCCAGTACTTC. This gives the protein CASSPRNRETQYF.

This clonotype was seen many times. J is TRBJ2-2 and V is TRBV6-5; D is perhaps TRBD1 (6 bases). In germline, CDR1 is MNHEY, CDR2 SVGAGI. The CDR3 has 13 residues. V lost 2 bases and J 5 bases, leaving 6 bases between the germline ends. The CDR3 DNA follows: TGTGCCAGCAGTTACACAGGGACCGGGGAGCTGTTTTTT. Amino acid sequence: CASSYTGTGELFF.

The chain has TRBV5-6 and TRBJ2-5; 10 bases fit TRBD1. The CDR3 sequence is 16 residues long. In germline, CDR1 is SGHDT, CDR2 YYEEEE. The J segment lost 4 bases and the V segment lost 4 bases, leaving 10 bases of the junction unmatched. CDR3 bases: TGTGCCAGCAGCCCCTTCGGGACAGGGGTGGGAGAGACCCAGTACTTC. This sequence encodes CASSPFGTGVGETQYF.

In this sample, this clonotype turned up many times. CDR3 nucleotides: TGCAGTGCTAGTTACCCTCACCGGGGGAATGAAAAACTGTTTTTT. Protein product: CSASYPHRGNEKLFF. The J gene is TRBJ1-4, the V gene TRBV20-1; TRBD1 might be the D (5 bases). Between the trimmed V and J ends, which lost 3 bases and 5 bases, there was a span of 16 bases. Germline V lookup: CDR1 DFQATT, CDR2 SNEGSKA (reference sequence). This CDR3 has 15 amino acids.

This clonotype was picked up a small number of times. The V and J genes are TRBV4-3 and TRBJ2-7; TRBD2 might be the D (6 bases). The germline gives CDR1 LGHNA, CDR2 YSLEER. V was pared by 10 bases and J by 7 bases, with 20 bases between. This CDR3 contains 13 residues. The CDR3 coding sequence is TGCGCCACGTCCCCATCTGGGGCGGGAGAGCAGTACTTC. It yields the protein CATSPSGAGEQYF.

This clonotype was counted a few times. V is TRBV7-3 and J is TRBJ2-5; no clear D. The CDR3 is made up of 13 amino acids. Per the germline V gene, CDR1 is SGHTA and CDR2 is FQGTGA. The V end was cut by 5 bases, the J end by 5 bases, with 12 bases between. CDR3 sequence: CASSLRSRETQYF. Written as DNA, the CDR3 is TGTGCCAGCAGCCTGAGGAGTCGGGAGACCCAGTACTTC.

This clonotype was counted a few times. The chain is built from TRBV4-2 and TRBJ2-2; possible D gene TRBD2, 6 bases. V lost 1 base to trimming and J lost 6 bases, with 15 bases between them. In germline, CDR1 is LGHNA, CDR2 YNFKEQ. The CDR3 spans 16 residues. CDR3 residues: CASSQVRFGGAGELFF. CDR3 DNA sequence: TGTGCCAGCAGCCAAGTACGGTTCGGGGGTGCCGGGGAGCTGTTTTTT.

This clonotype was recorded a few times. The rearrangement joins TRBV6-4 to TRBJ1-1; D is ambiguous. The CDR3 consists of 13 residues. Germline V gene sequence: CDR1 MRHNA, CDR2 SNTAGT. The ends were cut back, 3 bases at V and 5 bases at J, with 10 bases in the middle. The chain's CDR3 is CASSEEEGTEAFF. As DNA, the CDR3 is TGTGCCAGCAGTGAGGAAGAAGGGACTGAAGCTTTCTTT.

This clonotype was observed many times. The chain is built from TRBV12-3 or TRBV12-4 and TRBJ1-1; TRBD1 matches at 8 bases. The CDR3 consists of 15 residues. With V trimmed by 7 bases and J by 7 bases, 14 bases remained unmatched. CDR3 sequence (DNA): TGTGCCAGCACCAGGCCCGGACAGGGTGAAAATGAAGCTTTCTTT. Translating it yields CASTRPGQGENEAFF.

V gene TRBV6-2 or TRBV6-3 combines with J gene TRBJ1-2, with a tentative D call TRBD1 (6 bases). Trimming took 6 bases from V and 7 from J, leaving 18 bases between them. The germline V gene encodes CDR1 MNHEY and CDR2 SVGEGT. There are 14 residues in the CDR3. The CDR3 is CASSLGQFRVGYTF. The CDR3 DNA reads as TGTGCCAGCAGCCTTGGACAGTTCAGAGTTGGCTACACCTTC.

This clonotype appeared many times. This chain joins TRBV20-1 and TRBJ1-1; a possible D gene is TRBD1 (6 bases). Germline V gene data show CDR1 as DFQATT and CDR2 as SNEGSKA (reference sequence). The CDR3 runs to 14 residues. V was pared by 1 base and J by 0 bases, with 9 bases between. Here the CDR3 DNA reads TGCAGTGCTAGAGTTGGGACAATGAACACTGAAGCTTTCTTT. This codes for CSARVGTMNTEAFF.

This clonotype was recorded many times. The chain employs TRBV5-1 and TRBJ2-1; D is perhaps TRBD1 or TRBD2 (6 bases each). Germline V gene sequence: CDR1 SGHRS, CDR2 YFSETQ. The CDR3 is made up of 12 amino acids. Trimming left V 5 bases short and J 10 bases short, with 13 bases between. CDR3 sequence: CASRRGAGEQFF. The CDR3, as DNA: TGCGCCAGCAGGAGGGGGGCCGGGGAGCAGTTCTTC.

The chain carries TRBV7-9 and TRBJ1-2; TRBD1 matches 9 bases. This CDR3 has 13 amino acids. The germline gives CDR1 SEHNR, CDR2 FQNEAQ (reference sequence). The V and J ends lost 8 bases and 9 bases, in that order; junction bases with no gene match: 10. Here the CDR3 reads CASSTRQGESYTF. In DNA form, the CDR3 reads TGTGCCAGCTCCACCCGACAGGGGGAAAGCTACACCTTC.

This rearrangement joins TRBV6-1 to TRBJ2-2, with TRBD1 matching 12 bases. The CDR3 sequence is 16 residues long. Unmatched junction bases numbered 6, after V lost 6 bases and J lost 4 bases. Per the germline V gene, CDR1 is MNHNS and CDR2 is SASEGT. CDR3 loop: CASRRDRGLGTGELFF. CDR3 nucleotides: TGTGCCAGCAGGAGGGACAGGGGGCTGGGCACCGGGGAGCTGTTTTTT.

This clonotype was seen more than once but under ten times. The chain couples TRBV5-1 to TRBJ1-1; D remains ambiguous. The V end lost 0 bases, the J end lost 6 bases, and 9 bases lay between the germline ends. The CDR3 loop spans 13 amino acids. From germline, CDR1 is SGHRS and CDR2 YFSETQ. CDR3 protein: CASSLEQFPEAFF. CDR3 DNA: TGCGCCAGCAGCTTGGAGCAGTTTCCTGAAGCTTTCTTT.

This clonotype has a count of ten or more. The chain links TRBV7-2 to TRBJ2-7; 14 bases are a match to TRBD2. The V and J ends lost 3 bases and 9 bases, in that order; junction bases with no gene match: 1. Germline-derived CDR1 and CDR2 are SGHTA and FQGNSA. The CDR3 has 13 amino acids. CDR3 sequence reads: CASSFGTSGGQYF. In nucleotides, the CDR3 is TGTGCCAGCAGCTTCGGGACTAGCGGGGGGCAGTACTTC.

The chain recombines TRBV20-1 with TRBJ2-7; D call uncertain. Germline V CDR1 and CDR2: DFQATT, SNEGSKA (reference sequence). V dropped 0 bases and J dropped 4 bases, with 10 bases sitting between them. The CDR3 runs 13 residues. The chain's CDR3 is CSARDRAVYEQYF. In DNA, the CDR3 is TGCAGTGCTAGAGATCGGGCAGTTTACGAGCAGTACTTC.

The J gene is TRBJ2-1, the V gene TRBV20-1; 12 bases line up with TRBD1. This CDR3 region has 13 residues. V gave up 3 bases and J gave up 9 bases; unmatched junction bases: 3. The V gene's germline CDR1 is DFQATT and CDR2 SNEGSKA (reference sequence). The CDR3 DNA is TGCAGTGCTAGTGGGACAGGGGGCACTGAGCAGTTCTTC. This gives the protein CSASGTGGTEQFF.

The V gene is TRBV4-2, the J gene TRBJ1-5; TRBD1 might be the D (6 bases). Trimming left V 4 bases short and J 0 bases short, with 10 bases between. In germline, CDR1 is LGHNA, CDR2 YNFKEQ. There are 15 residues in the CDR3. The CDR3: CASSPGTFSNQPQHF. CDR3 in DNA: TGTGCCAGCAGCCCAGGGACATTTAGCAATCAGCCCCAGCATTTT.

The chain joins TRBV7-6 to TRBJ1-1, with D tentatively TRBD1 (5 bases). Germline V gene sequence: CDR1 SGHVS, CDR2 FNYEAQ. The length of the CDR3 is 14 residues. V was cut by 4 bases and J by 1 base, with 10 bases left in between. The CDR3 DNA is TGTGCCAGCAGCTCACAGGCGGGGAACACTGAAGCTTTCTTT. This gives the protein CASSSQAGNTEAFF.

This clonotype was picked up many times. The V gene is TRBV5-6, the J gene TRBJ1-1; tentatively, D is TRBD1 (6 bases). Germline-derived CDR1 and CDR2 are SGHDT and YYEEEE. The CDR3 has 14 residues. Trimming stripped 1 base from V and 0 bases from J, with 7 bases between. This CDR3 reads CASSLWTVNTEAFF. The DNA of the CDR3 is TGTGCCAGCAGCTTGTGGACAGTGAACACTGAAGCTTTCTTT.

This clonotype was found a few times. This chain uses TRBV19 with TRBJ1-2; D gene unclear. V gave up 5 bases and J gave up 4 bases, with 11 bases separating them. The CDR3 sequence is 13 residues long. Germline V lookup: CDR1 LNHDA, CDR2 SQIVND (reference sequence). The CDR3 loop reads CASSGYLGYGYTF. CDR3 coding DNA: TGTGCCAGTAGTGGTTATCTGGGCTATGGCTACACCTTC.

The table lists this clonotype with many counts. This CDR3 is CASSFGGGQPQHF. CDR3 in DNA: TGTGCCAGCAGTTTTGGGGGCGGTCAGCCCCAGCATTTT. This chain joins TRBV7-2 and TRBJ1-5; possible D gene TRBD1, 6 bases. The CDR3 extends over 13 amino acids. Per the germline V gene, CDR1 is SGHTA and CDR2 is FQGNSA. Trimming cost V 6 bases and J 6 bases, with 12 bases left between them.

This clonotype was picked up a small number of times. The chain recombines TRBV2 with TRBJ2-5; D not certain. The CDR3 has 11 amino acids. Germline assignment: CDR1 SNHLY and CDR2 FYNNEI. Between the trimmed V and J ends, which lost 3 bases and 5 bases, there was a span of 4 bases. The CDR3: CASSDKETQYF. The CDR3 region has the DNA TGTGCCAGCAGTGATAAGGAGACCCAGTACTTC.

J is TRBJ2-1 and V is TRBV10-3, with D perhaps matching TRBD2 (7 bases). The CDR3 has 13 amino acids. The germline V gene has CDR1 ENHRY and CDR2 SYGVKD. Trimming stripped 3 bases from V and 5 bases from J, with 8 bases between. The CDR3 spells CAISEGGDNEQFF. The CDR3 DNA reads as TGTGCCATCAGTGAAGGGGGGGACAATGAGCAGTTCTTC.